The present TCR beta chain was sequenced within a study of blood T cell repertoires in COVID-19. Across the study: From T cells, B-cell-depleted T cells, or PBMCs came the material, which was cDNA or gDNA.

Clones were read by immunoSEQ multiplex PCR, and TCRdb kept only the in-frame ones, dropping some. Counted here are about 170,000 clones, 70% to 90% occurring once; the ten biggest clones make up 2.5%. CDR1 is SNHLY and CDR2 is FYNNEI in the germline V gene. V gave up 10 bases and J gave up 2 bases; unmatched junction bases: 9. The CDR3 consists of 14 residues. This chain connects TRBV2 to TRBJ2-3; 7 bases fit TRBD1. The sequenced material came from peripheral blood. The sequence was obtained from a woman older than 75 with COVID-19, enrolled during active disease. The CDR3, as DNA: TGTGCCACCGGGGACAGTTCACCCACAGATACGCAGTATTTT. It specifies CATGDSSPTDTQYF.